The present TCR beta chain was sequenced within a study of blood T cell repertoires in COVID-19. The overall study: Both acute and convalescent COVID-19 samples were obtained from the United States, Italy and Spain. Sample material is recorded as cDNA or gDNA derived from T cells, B-cell-depleted T cells, or PBMCs.

Germline trimming cut 3 bases from V and 3 bases from J; bases unmatched to any gene: 10. The CDR3 extends over 17 amino acids. The germline V gene encodes CDR1 SGHDT and CDR2 YYEEEE. Participants had their cohort set by participant-reported clinical history. Per the original data handling: The assay estimated nucleated cells by amplifying reference gene primers. Sequenced by immunoSEQ multiplex PCR; TCRdb stores in-frame clones only, minus some. D and trimming were read from the DNA, whereas the V and J calls and clone size are those reported in that table. The sample has 300,000 or so clones, 65% to 90% seen once.

The sequence was obtained from a woman between 40 and 50 years old with acute COVID-19. The V call is TRBV5-6, the J call TRBJ2-7, with 12 bases lining up with TRBD2. Specimen: PBMCs or T cells enriched from blood (not recorded which). CDR3 coding DNA: TGTGCCAGCAGCTCCACGACTAGCGGGGGCCGCAACTACGAGCAGTACTTC. Protein: CASSSTTSGGRNYEQYF.